This T cell receptor beta chain was captured in a study of beta chain features in type 1 diabetes. Turning to the study itself: Cell yields, gender and age were similar in healthy donors and patients. Examination of sorted cells across all samples involved over 85,000,000 cells. Study conclusions and caveats: A closer apparent resemblance between naive, central memory and Treg TCRB repertoires was seen in patients than in healthy donors.

Every bit of the isolated RNA underwent reverse transcription, so sequencing read expressed TCRB transcripts. The method was immunoSEQ multiplex PCR; TCRdb's version includes in-frame clones alone and lacks a portion of them. The sample carries approximately 340,000 clones, more than 13% recorded once. Germline V gene data show CDR1 as MGHRA and CDR2 as YSYEKL. This CDR3 comprises 14 residues. V was clipped by 0 bases and J by 8 bases, with 11 bases between them. To note about this clone: Its antigen remains unknown.

Sequenced material: naive CD4+ T cells from blood. This receptor was taken from a woman aged 18-29 years in good health. V is TRBV4-1 and J is TRBJ2-1; D not certain. The CDR3 reads CASSQDSRPHEQFF. CDR3 DNA sequence: TGCGCCAGCAGCCAAGATTCGAGGCCCCATGAGCAGTTCTTC.